The sequence of this TCR beta chain was determined in a study of cytomegalovirus exposure and HLA in healthy donors. Between the trimmed V and J ends, which lost 3 bases and 9 bases, there was a span of 12 bases. CDR1 and CDR2 from the germline V gene are ENHRY and SYGVKD. The CDR3 contains 13 residues. The PCR had 60 Vbeta and 13 Jbeta primers. Libraries were prepared by immunoSEQ multiplex PCR; TCRdb keeps only in-frame clonotypes and omits some of them. Among fewer than 95,000 clones listed, more than 70% were seen once. The clonotype originates from a young man in good health and CMV-seronegative. Sequenced input: PBMCs. This chain links TRBV10-3 with TRBJ2-1, with a tentative D call TRBD2 (5 bases). Here the CDR3 reads CAISDTGSGEQFF. For the CDR3, the DNA is TGTGCCATCAGTGATACGGGGTCGGGTGAGCAGTTCTTC.